The following is a T cell receptor beta chain sequence with its context. This specimen belongs to a study of blood T cell repertoires in COVID-19. TCRdb's copy holds only in-frame clones and misses some; the assay was immunoSEQ multiplex PCR. The table includes about 81,000 clones, roughly 80% detected once. The material sequenced was peripheral blood. This sequence was found in a human donor in a cohort sampled during active COVID-19.

Here the CDR3 DNA reads TGTGCCAGCAGTGAACCGGCGCTCTTAGCGGGGGGGCTCTTTGAGCAGTTCTTC. It encodes CASSEPALLAGGLFEQFF. The V gene is TRBV6-1, the J gene TRBJ2-1, with 11 bases matching TRBD2. Germline assignment: CDR1 MNHNS and CDR2 SASEGT. The V and J ends lost 2 bases and 9 bases, in that order; junction bases with no gene match: 15. CDR3 size: 18 residues.